One and the same sample provided the 20 T cell receptor beta chains below, sequenced in a study of blood T cell repertoires in COVID-19. Clones were read by immunoSEQ multiplex PCR, and TCRdb kept only the in-frame ones, dropping some. The table has around 400,000 clones, about 88% seen once. The sample comprised PBMCs or T cells enriched from blood (not recorded which). The receptors come from a woman under 30 who had been exposed to COVID-19.

This clone has a handful of counts. The rearrangement links TRBV27 to TRBJ2-7; D is ambiguous. The CDR3 has 13 amino acids. The germline CDR1 and CDR2 sequences are MNHEY and SMNVEV (reference sequence). V lost 6 bases to trimming and J lost 4 bases, with 13 bases between them. CDR3 region: CASSSFGSYEQYF. The CDR3 coding sequence is TGTGCCAGCAGCTCGTTCGGGTCTTACGAGCAGTACTTC.

The V call is TRBV5-6, the J call TRBJ1-1; no clear D. The V gene lost 0 bases and the J gene lost 4 bases, with 7 bases spanning the gap. CDR3 length: 13 residues. In germline, CDR1 is SGHDT, CDR2 YYEEEE. DNA of the CDR3: TGTGCCAGCAGCTTGGCCGGGTTCACTGAAGCTTTCTTT. Its protein product is CASSLAGFTEAFF.

The genes are TRBV10-1 and TRBJ2-3; maybe TRBD2 (6 bases). Germline V lookup: CDR1 WNHNN, CDR2 SYGVQD (reference sequence). The CDR3 spans 11 residues. The CDR3 nucleotides are TGCGCACCAAGTCGGGAGGATACGCAGTATTTT. Protein product: CAPSREDTQYF.

The chain has TRBV7-9 and TRBJ2-3; TRBD2 matches 7 bases. The CDR3 is made up of 15 amino acids. The germline V gene encodes CDR1 SEHNR and CDR2 FQNEAQ (reference sequence). The junction had 4 bases not matched to a gene; V was cut back by 4 bases and J by 0 bases. Here the CDR3 reads CASSWGGASTDTQYF. DNA for the CDR3: TGTGCCAGCAGCTGGGGAGGGGCGAGCACAGATACGCAGTATTTT.

J is TRBJ1-6 and V is TRBV5-1, with D tentatively TRBD1 (5 bases). V was cut by 4 bases and J by 0 bases, with 14 bases left in between. Germline loops: CDR1 SGHRS, CDR2 YFSETQ. The CDR3 is 17 amino acids. CDR3 amino acids: CASSATGGGSYNSPLHF. The DNA of the CDR3 is TGCGCCAGCAGCGCCACCGGGGGGGGCTCCTATAATTCACCCCTCCACTTT.

This clone was picked up a small number of times. V and J are TRBV5-5 and TRBJ1-4, with 7 bases fitting TRBD1. This CDR3 spans 15 amino acids. V lost 5 bases, J lost 3 bases, and 7 bases stayed unmatched. The V gene's germline CDR1 is SGHKS and CDR2 YYEKEE (reference sequence). CDR3 residues: CASSSMTGPNEKLFF. The CDR3 DNA is TGTGCCAGCAGTTCGATGACAGGGCCTAATGAAAAACTGTTTTTT.

The rearrangement joins TRBV15 to TRBJ1-2; 7 bases are shared with TRBD1. CDR1 is LNHNV, CDR2 YYDKDF, per germline (reference sequence). The CDR3 contains 15 residues. V trimming: 4 bases; J trimming: 4 bases; junction bases outside the gene matches: 9. The CDR3 spells CATSTYGQVSYGYTF. The DNA for the CDR3 is TGTGCCACCAGCACTTACGGACAGGTTTCCTATGGCTACACCTTC.

This chain links TRBV29-1 with TRBJ2-7; TRBD1 is a possible D gene (6 bases). Between the trimmed V and J ends, which lost 7 bases and 6 bases, there was a span of 13 bases. The CDR3 loop spans 11 amino acids. Germline CDR1 reads SQVTM; CDR2 reads ANQGSEA. The CDR3 reads CSADRYGEQYF. The CDR3 DNA reads as TGCAGCGCCGACAGGTATGGCGAGCAGTACTTC.

V usage is TRBV7-8 and J usage is TRBJ2-3; TRBD2 matches 10 bases. Germline lookup yields CDR1 SGHVS and CDR2 FQNEAQ. The CDR3 is 16 residues long. The ends lost 5 bases at V and 4 bases at J; junction bases unmatched: 9. CDR3 DNA: TGTGCCAGCAGCCGAGGATCCGGGACTAGCGCAGATACGCAGTATTTT. Translating gives CASSRGSGTSADTQYF.

This chain uses TRBV18 with TRBJ1-4, with D possibly being TRBD1 (6 bases). V lost 4 bases and J lost 0, with 12 bases in between. There are 16 residues in the CDR3. Per germline, CDR1 KGHSH and CDR2 LQKENI. DNA of the CDR3: TGTGCCAGCTCACTACAGGGAAGTGCAACTAATGAAAAACTGTTTTTT. Protein sequence: CASSLQGSATNEKLFF.

This chain joins TRBV27 and TRBJ2-1; the D gene is possibly TRBD2 (6 bases). This CDR3 region has 16 residues. Germline assignment: CDR1 MNHEY and CDR2 SMNVEV (reference sequence). V was trimmed by 4 bases and J by 3 bases, leaving 16 bases between them. The CDR3 DNA reads TGTGCCAGCAGTTCCCGTGGGGGGACCCTCTACAATGAGCAGTTCTTC. Amino acids: CASSSRGGTLYNEQFF.

This clone has only one observation. The chain combines TRBV5-4 with TRBJ2-1, with 10 bases fitting TRBD2. This CDR3 is 16 amino acids long. Unmatched junction bases numbered 12, after V lost 4 bases and J lost 8 bases. Germline CDR1 SGHNT, CDR2 YYREEE (reference sequence). The CDR3 region is CASSPYTSGVDDEQFF. CDR3 DNA sequence: TGTGCCAGCAGCCCCTATACTAGCGGGGTGGATGATGAGCAGTTCTTC.

This clone turned up a few times. The chain couples TRBV2 to TRBJ1-5; tentative D call: TRBD1 (5 bases). CDR3 length: 16 residues. CDR1 and CDR2 (germline): SNHLY, FYNNEI. The V end lost 4 bases, the J end lost 4 bases, and 17 bases lay between the germline ends. CDR3 in amino acids: CASSVGQGSLNQPQHF. CDR3 DNA sequence: TGTGCCAGCAGTGTGGGGCAGGGTTCCCTTAATCAGCCCCAGCATTTT.

J is TRBJ1-1 and V is TRBV30; D may be TRBD1 (5 bases). The V and J ends lost 4 bases and 5 bases respectively, with 14 bases between them. CDR1 and CDR2 from the germline V gene are GTSNPN and SVGIG (reference sequence). CDR3 size: 13 residues. The DNA for the CDR3 is TGTGCCTGGAATCGACTTGGGGGGACTGAAGCTTTCTTT. It is translated as CAWNRLGGTEAFF.

This chain uses TRBV5-4 with TRBJ2-1; 7 nucleotides match TRBD1. Per germline, CDR1 SGHNT and CDR2 YYREEE (reference sequence). The CDR3 runs 14 residues. V was pared by 2 bases and J by 6 bases, with 5 bases of the junction left unmatched. The DNA for the CDR3 is TGTGCCAGCAGCTTACCGACAGGGTCCAATGAGCAGTTCTTC. Residues: CASSLPTGSNEQFF.

The rearrangement joins TRBV19 to TRBJ1-5; 8 positions match TRBD1. CDR3 length: 16 residues. V dropped 4 bases and J dropped 1; count of bases not matched to a gene: 6. Germline CDR1 LNHDA, CDR2 SQIVND (reference sequence). The CDR3 region has the DNA TGTGCCAGTAGTAGGGGAGACAGGGGAAGCAATCAGCCCCAGCATTTT. Translated: CASSRGDRGSNQPQHF.

The J gene is TRBJ1-1, the V gene TRBV4-1; D unclear. Germline assignment: CDR1 MGHRA and CDR2 YSYEKL. Trimming left V 4 bases short and J 7 bases short, with 19 bases between. The CDR3 sequence is 15 residues long. As DNA, the CDR3 is TGCGCCAGCAGCCCCATGTCATATCGAGACATTGAAGCTTTCTTT. It translates to CASSPMSYRDIEAFF.

This chain connects TRBV6-6 to TRBJ2-7; TRBD1 might be the D (6 bases). This CDR3 has 15 residues. The V end lost 4 bases, the J end lost 0 bases, and 13 bases lay between the germline ends. Germline-derived CDR1 and CDR2 are MNHNY and SVGAGI (reference sequence). The chain's CDR3 is CASSSVDRSSYEQYF. The CDR3 nucleotides are TGTGCCAGCAGTTCAGTCGACAGGAGCTCCTACGAGCAGTACTTC.

The genes are TRBV4-3 and TRBJ2-7, with 9 bases aligning to TRBD1. V was clipped by 4 bases and J by 3 bases; unmatched bases: 7. There are 15 residues in the CDR3. CDR1 is LGHNA and CDR2 is YSLEER in the germline V gene. This CDR3 is CASSPWTGENYEQYF. CDR3 nucleotides: TGCGCCAGCAGCCCTTGGACAGGGGAAAACTACGAGCAGTACTTC.

This clone has just a few counts. The CDR3 nucleotides read TGTGCCAGCAGCTCCAACCGGTACTACGAGCAGTACTTC. Protein: CASSSNRYYEQYF. The V and J genes are TRBV7-9 and TRBJ2-7; no firm D call. Trimming cost V 4 bases and J 3 bases, with 10 bases left between them. The V gene's germline CDR1 is SEHNR and CDR2 FQNEAQ (reference sequence). The CDR3 has 13 residues.